The clone carrying this T cell receptor beta chain was picked up a small number of times. Germline assignment: CDR1 LNHDA and CDR2 SQIVND (reference sequence). V trimming: 6 bases; J trimming: 5 bases; junction bases outside the gene matches: 11. The CDR3 has 15 residues. This sample stems from a study of Ad26.COV2.S vaccination and SARS-CoV-2 variants. Treatment: roughly 20 received Ad26.COV2.S at low or high dose, single or two shots; roughly five received placebo; per-sample allocation not given. Day 63 after the first injection of vaccine or placebo was the sampling time. Clones were read by immunoSEQ multiplex PCR, and TCRdb kept only the in-frame ones, dropping some. In the table there are about 480,000 clones, around 88% of which are singletons.

The sequence derives from a person aged 18-60 years who received the Ad26.COV2.S COVID-19 vaccine or a placebo. This chain connects TRBV19 to TRBJ2-7, with 9 bases that match TRBD1. Specimen: peripheral blood, collected in a trial of Ad26.COV2.S vaccine versus placebo. The CDR3 spells CASRRTGTGSNEQYF. DNA for the CDR3: TGTGCCAGTAGAAGAACCGGGACAGGGTCCAACGAGCAGTACTTC.